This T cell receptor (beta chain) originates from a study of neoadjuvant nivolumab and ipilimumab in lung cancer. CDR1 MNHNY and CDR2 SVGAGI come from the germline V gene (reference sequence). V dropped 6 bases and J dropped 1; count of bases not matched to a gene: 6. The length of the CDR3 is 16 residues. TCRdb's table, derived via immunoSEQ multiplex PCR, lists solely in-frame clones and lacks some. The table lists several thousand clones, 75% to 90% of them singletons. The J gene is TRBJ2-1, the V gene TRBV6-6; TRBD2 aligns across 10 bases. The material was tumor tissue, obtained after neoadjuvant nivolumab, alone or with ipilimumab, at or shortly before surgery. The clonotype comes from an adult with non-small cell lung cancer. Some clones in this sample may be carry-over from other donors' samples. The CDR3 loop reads CASRPSTSGSYNEQFF. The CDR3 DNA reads TGTGCCAGCAGACCCTCGACTAGCGGGTCCTACAATGAGCAGTTCTTC.